This T cell receptor beta chain was obtained from a study of T cells after yellow fever vaccination (dated 2019 in TCRdb). As for the study more broadly: The SMART-Seq v4 Ultra Low Input RNA kit was used to prepare libraries from fractions with low cell numbers. Two healthy male donors, one aged 18 to 30 and one aged 30 to 40 years, were included in the cohort. Bulk TCR alpha and beta repertoires were sequenced longitudinally to track T-cell clones before and after primary and booster YFV17D yellow fever vaccination. Blood was drawn at multiple timepoints before and after primary and secondary immunization, with bulk PBMC replicates and cell subsets isolated.

The germline V gene gives CDR1 as SGHAT and CDR2 as FQNNGV. There are 17 amino acids in the CDR3, from cysteine to phenylalanine inclusive. Of all the DNA, just the CDR3 is kept, 51 bases in frame from base 1. V gives up 1 base and J gives up 0 bases, and the segment between their germline ends measures 10 bases. The treatment or condition tag for this specimen amounts to: live attenuated yellow fever vaccine strain. PBMCs were isolated from peripheral blood using a standard Ficoll-Paque protocol. CD4 and CD8 T-cell fractions were isolated with Dynabeads CD4 and CD8 positive selection kits. TriZol was used to extract RNA from bulk PBMCs, CD4 and CD8 fractions, and dextramer-positive and dextramer-negative fractions. These reads were obtained on an Illumina NovaSeq 6000. TCR cDNA was synthesized by 5'RACE template switching, through which a universal primer site and unique molecular identifiers were introduced. Priming of cDNA synthesis was performed from both the TCR alpha and TCR beta constant segments. Library amplification used two PCR steps, and the second PCR step added sample barcodes and sequencing adapters. Sequencing of libraries was done on Illumina HiSeq 2500 (2x100 bp) or NovaSeq (2x150 bp). From the authors' description of their analysis: MIGEC was used to demultiplex reads and collapse the reads into UMI consensus sequences, and MiXCR was used for V(D)J alignment. Using edgeR on replicate PBMC samples, clonotypes were called vaccine-responding if FDR was below 0.01 and the log2 fold change was above 5 up to day 15. Each bulk clonotype was labeled CD4 or CD8 based on which sequenced repertoire, CD4 or CD8, contained the clonotype at higher abundance. The public reads were quality trimmed at Q25 with fastp and then assembled into clones with MiXCR by TCRdb, keeping productive beta chains. A single entry per CDR3 protein holds the most common genes and DNA from its merged rows. The V and J calls, along with clone size, are taken from TCRdb and not from the paper's own processing. For this sample there are 150,000 to 200,000 distinct CDR3 sequences; 11% appear just once. In total, the top ten clones hold roughly a third of the sample.

General findings and caveats noted by the study authors: Computational filtering was needed because FACS-sorted repertoires could contain abundant contaminating clonotypes from the bulk population. A small share of clonotypes was detected in both CD4 and CD8 compartments, with the overlap likely arising from convergent recombination. Only two donors were included in the study, so the extent to which the findings can be generalized is limited. After the booster, most clones that had expanded after primary vaccination were detected again (almost 97% of CD4 and 88% of CD8), suggesting broad maintenance of memory. Compared with the primary T-cell response, the secondary T-cell response was weaker but faster, peaking on day 5 rather than day 15.

This clonotype was detected only a few times. Its binding antigen is unknown. It has no much larger one-base neighbor in the sample; base qualities were not kept. Sequencing used CD8+ T cells sorted from PBMCs, obtained 15 days after the yellow fever booster vaccination. Recombination connected TRBV11-2 to TRBJ2-6; the D gene cannot be named for sure. The receptor was isolated from a man younger than 35 who received the YFV17D yellow fever vaccine. The CDR3 protein sequence reads: CASSLVRSPSGANVLTF. Read as DNA, the sequence is TGTGCCAGCAGCTTAGTCCGCAGTCCCTCTGGGGCCAACGTCCTGACTTTC.